This T cell receptor (beta chain) was found in a study of CD8 T cells in ankylosing spondylitis. Regarding the study as a whole: Reports of some motif variants in reactive arthritis synovial fluid and blood predate this one. Disease-linked clones reportedly showed significant enrichment in matched ankylosing spondylitis synovial fluid. One TCR beta motif, made up of roughly eight highly homologous variants, appeared characteristic of ankylosing spondylitis blood. As for the disease-linked clones, they showed a CD8+ phenotype and occurred at relatively low frequencies in peripheral blood.

A remark on this clonotype: Antigen specificity is unknown.

The CDR3 is made up of 12 amino acids. Germline V gene lookup returns CDR1 MNHEY and CDR2 SVGAGI. With V trimmed by 8 bases and J by 3 bases, 4 bases remained unmatched. Libraries of TCR beta came from quantitative 5'-RACE with molecular barcodes. TCRdb re-called the 5' RACE reads with MiXCR, one entry per CDR3 protein. Of around 480,000 distinct CDR3 sequences in the sample, roughly 18% were seen once. This clonotype originated in a male donor with ankylosing spondylitis. V usage is TRBV6-5 and J usage is TRBJ2-7; 7 bases are shared with TRBD1. Sequences were obtained from blood, either unsorted or a sorted T cell fraction (not recorded which). The CDR3 spells CASSRTGYEQYF. The CDR3 coding sequence is TGTGCCAGCTCGAGGACAGGCTACGAGCAGTACTTC.